This T cell receptor (beta chain) is drawn from a study of control samples from healthy donors and cancer patients. This clone was seen a single time. The protocol was immunoSEQ multiplex PCR, while the TCRdb copy is restricted to in-frame clones and leaves out a portion. The profile shows tens of thousands of clones, roughly 90% of them singletons. The source is a man aged 50 to 60 with head and neck cancer. The sample was PBMCs.

The CDR3 DNA sequence: TGTGCCAGCAGCGCCGGACTAGCGGAAAGGAATGATACGCAGTATTTT. Translation: CASSAGLAERNDTQYF. The chain couples TRBV13 to TRBJ2-3, with 10 bases lining up with TRBD2. The CDR3 length is 16 residues. From germline, CDR1 is PRHDT and CDR2 FYEKMQ (reference sequence). V lost 5 bases and J lost 6; bases outside the gene matches: 11.